This T cell receptor (beta chain) is drawn from a study of CD8+ T cells in alopecia areata. Noted treatment: oral pan-JAK inhibitor, 5-10 mg twice daily. A few counts support this clone. TCR sequencing used cDNA made by reverse transcription of extracted RNA. Here immunoSEQ multiplex PCR was the method, and the copy in TCRdb shows in-frame clones only, minus some. The sample has about 120,000 clones, about 50% seen once. V was pared by 1 base and J by 2 bases, with 6 bases of the junction left unmatched. Germline lookup yields CDR1 MNHEY and CDR2 SMNVEV (reference sequence). This CDR3 has 17 residues. The source was CD4+ T cells sorted from blood, collected at week 4, from a patient treated with tofacitinib. V and J are TRBV27 and TRBJ2-3; 10 positions agree with TRBD2. The TCR originated in a human donor with alopecia areata. Here the CDR3 DNA reads TGTGCCAGCAGTTTATATCCGGGACTAGCGAACACAGATACGCAGTATTTT. Encoded protein: CASSLYPGLANTDTQYF.